These 21 T cell receptor beta chains came from one sample sequenced in a study of T cell changes during pregnancy in multiple sclerosis (dated by TCRdb to the late 2010s). Library construction relied on the immunoSEQ multiplex PCR assay. TCRdb's version of the immuneACCESS table is confined to in-frame rearrangements and falls short of the full clone set. An unresolved V gene accounts for under half of the shortfall where checked; the remainder is of unknown origin. This sample lists 70,000 to 75,000 clones; around 94% were detected once. The biggest ten clones account for approximately 2% of the sample. Specimen: peripheral blood, collected in the second trimester of pregnancy. These receptors came from a female donor in good health, enrolled as a control in a pregnancy study.

This clone has more than one count but fewer than ten. CDR3 nucleotides: TGCAGGGGAAGAGGGTGCAATGGCTACACCTTC. The encoded protein is CRGRGCNGYTF. The genes are TRBV29-1 and TRBJ1-2; no firm D call. The CDR3 consists of 11 residues. Germline CDR1 SQVTM, CDR2 ANQGSEA.

The chain is built from TRBV27 and TRBJ1-3, with no clear D. The V gene's germline CDR1 is MNHEY and CDR2 SMNVEV (reference sequence). The CDR3 totals 15 residues. V lost 5 bases, J lost 0 bases, and 11 bases lay in between. The CDR3 here is CASSTTGSSGNTIYF. Here the CDR3 DNA reads TGTGCCAGCAGTACGACGGGGAGCTCTGGAAACACCATATATTTT.

The count of this clone is one. This chain joins TRBV4-3 and TRBJ1-5, with D unclear. Germline V lookup: CDR1 LGHNA, CDR2 YSLEER. Trimming pared 4 bases from V and 2 bases from J, leaving 9 bases between. The CDR3 runs 14 residues. CDR3 DNA sequence: TGCGCCAGCAGCCTGGGCACGGGCAATCAGCCCCAGCATTTT. It specifies CASSLGTGNQPQHF.

The chain uses TRBV9 and TRBJ2-7; the D gene is possibly TRBD1 (6 bases). Trimming took off 4 bases at V and 2 bases at J, with 13 bases between the two ends. CDR1 is SGDLS and CDR2 is YYNGEE in the germline V gene. The CDR3 contains 14 residues. CDR3 sequence (DNA): TGTGCCAGCAGCCTAGGGAACAGGGCCTACGAGCAGTACTTC. Encoded protein: CASSLGNRAYEQYF.

The chain is built from TRBV5-1 and TRBJ1-6; the match to TRBD1 covers 8 bases. The germline gives CDR1 SGHRS, CDR2 YFSETQ. J was trimmed by 10 bases and V by 4 bases; bases with no gene match: 7. The CDR3 is 14 amino acids. CDR3 in amino acids: CASSRGQGGSPLHF. CDR3 coding DNA: TGCGCCAGCAGCAGAGGACAGGGTGGGTCACCCCTCCACTTT.

This clone was observed a single time. V and J are TRBV27 and TRBJ2-1; TRBD2 is a possible D gene (6 bases). Per the germline V gene, CDR1 is MNHEY and CDR2 is SMNVEV (reference sequence). Trimming removed 4 bases from V and 0 bases from J, with 19 bases in between. CDR3 length: 18 amino acids. The CDR3: CASSSKQVGGSSYNEQFF. The CDR3 nucleotides are TGTGCCAGCAGTTCCAAACAAGTTGGGGGGAGCTCCTACAATGAGCAGTTCTTC.

This chain uses TRBV23-1 with TRBJ1-2; D possibly corresponds to TRBD1 (6 bases). TRBV23-1 is an ORF, with its function uncertain. Trimming removed 6 bases from V and 2 bases from J, with 16 bases in between. CDR3 length equals 15 residues. CDR3 sequence (DNA): TGCGCCAGCAGCGCCTCCCGGACAGTGAACTATGGCTACACCTTC. As protein: CASSASRTVNYGYTF.

This chain uses TRBV28 with TRBJ1-5, with 8 bases that match TRBD1. CDR1 and CDR2 from the germline V gene are MDHEN and SYDVKM. CDR3 length equals 14 residues. The ends lost 8 bases at V and 11 bases at J; junction bases unmatched: 14. CDR3 sequence reads: CASGADRGRLAQHF. The CDR3 coding sequence is TGTGCCAGCGGGGCCGACAGGGGTCGACTGGCCCAGCATTTT.

This chain links TRBV18 with TRBJ1-1; D not certain. This CDR3 has 14 residues. Germline V CDR1 and CDR2: KGHSH, LQKENI. The germline V and J ends were trimmed by 3 bases and 1 base, with 9 bases remaining between them. The CDR3 sequence is CASSPVGRNTEAFF. The CDR3 region has the DNA TGTGCCAGCTCACCCGTCGGGAGGAACACTGAAGCTTTCTTT. The full variable domain, rest sourced from reference TRBV18 and TRBJ1-1, is NAGVMQNPRHLVRRRGQEARLRCSPMKGHSHVYWYRQLPEEGLKFMVYLQKENIIDESGMPKERFSAEFPKEGPSILRIQQVVRGDSAAYFCASSPVGRNTEAFFGQGTRLTVV.

The chain joins TRBV27 to TRBJ1-2, with a weak D call TRBD1 (5 bases). Germline V gene lookup returns CDR1 MNHEY and CDR2 SMNVEV (reference sequence). This CDR3 region has 14 residues. With 2 bases removed from V and 4 bases from J, the gap between germline ends came to 11 bases. This CDR3 reads CASSLVGRGYGYTF. The DNA for the CDR3 is TGTGCCAGCAGTTTAGTAGGGAGGGGCTATGGCTACACCTTC.

Notes on this clone: Other DNA sequences in the sample encode the same CDR3. V and J are TRBV9 and TRBJ2-5, with 11 bases identical to TRBD2. CDR1 and CDR2 (germline): SGDLS, YYNGEE. This CDR3 is 14 amino acids long. V shed 5 bases and J 4 bases; nucleotides not matched to a gene: 4. DNA of the CDR3: TGTGCCAGCAGTTCTAGCGGGGGGTCAGAGACCCAGTACTTC. Its translation: CASSSSGGSETQYF.

This CDR3 reads CASSFSGGDEQFF. CDR3 sequence (DNA): TGTGCCAGCAGCTTCAGCGGGGGGGATGAGCAGTTCTTC. V gene TRBV7-2 combines with J gene TRBJ2-1, with 10 bases that match TRBD2. The CDR3 is made up of 13 amino acids. V lost 3 bases and J lost 8; bases outside the gene matches: 1. Germline V gives CDR1 SGHTA, CDR2 FQGNSA.

The V gene is TRBV4-3, the J gene TRBJ2-7, with no clear D. The length of the CDR3 is 14 residues. Germline V gene sequence: CDR1 LGHNA, CDR2 YSLEER. Trimming took off 0 bases at V and 2 bases at J, with 8 bases between the two ends. The CDR3 region has the DNA TGCGCCAGCAGCCAAGATGGCCTGACCTACGAGCAGTACTTC. Its translation: CASSQDGLTYEQYF.

This chain's CDR3 is CASRGGLGGYTF. CDR3 coding DNA: TGTGCCAGCAGAGGGGGTTTAGGCGGCTACACCTTC. The chain is built from TRBV14 and TRBJ1-2, with D possibly matching TRBD1 (6 bases). V lost 6 bases to trimming and J lost 8 bases, with 13 bases between them. Germline assignment: CDR1 SGHDN and CDR2 FVKESK. CDR3 length: 12 amino acids.

V and J are TRBV27 and TRBJ2-3; 7 bases align to TRBD1. The CDR3 has 14 residues. The trim removed 6 bases at V and 2 bases at J, leaving 5 bases unmatched. In germline, CDR1 is MNHEY, CDR2 SMNVEV (reference sequence). The DNA of the CDR3 is TGTGCCAGCAGCAAGGGGGCCATCACAGATACGCAGTATTTT. This translates into CASSKGAITDTQYF.

The chain is built from TRBV7-2 and TRBJ1-6; D remains unclear. This CDR3 comprises 15 residues. With 0 bases removed from V and 5 bases from J, the gap between germline ends came to 8 bases. Germline-derived CDR1 and CDR2 are SGHTA and FQGNSA. This CDR3 reads CASSLANQNNSPLHF. The CDR3 DNA reads as TGTGCCAGCAGCTTAGCGAACCAGAATAATTCACCCCTCCACTTT. Combining the CDR3 with reference TRBV7-2 and TRBJ1-6 gives the whole variable domain GAGVSQSPSNKVTEKGKDVELRCDPISGHTALYWYRQSLGQGLEFLIYFQGNSAPDKSGLPSDRFSAERTGGSVSTLTIQRTQQEDSAVYLCASSLANQNNSPLHFGNGTRLTVT.

This clone was seen more than once but under ten times. The CDR3 loop reads CASSLRGTEAFF. The CDR3 DNA reads TGTGCCAGCAGCTTACGGGGCACTGAAGCTTTCTTT. The chain carries TRBV7-3 and TRBJ1-1; D gene uncertain. The CDR3 totals 12 residues. The germline gives CDR1 SGHTA, CDR2 FQGTGA. The ends were cut back, 2 bases at V and 4 bases at J, with 5 bases in the middle.

The rearrangement links TRBV10-1 to TRBJ1-2, with TRBD1 matching 9 bases. Germline CDR1 and CDR2: WNHNN and SYGVQD (reference sequence). V lost 6 bases and J lost 0; bases outside the gene matches: 5. The CDR3 covers 15 residues. This CDR3 is CASRADRGTNYGYTF. For the CDR3, the DNA is TGCGCCAGCAGGGCCGACAGGGGGACTAACTATGGCTACACCTTC.

The chain has TRBV28 and TRBJ1-5; the D gene is possibly TRBD1 (6 bases). This CDR3 has 14 residues. V was pared by 3 bases and J by 2 bases, with 8 bases between. Per germline, CDR1 MDHEN and CDR2 SYDVKM. CDR3 protein: CASSFRGGNQPQHF. Written as DNA, the CDR3 is TGTGCCAGCAGTTTCAGGGGCGGCAATCAGCCCCAGCATTTT.

This clone is a singleton in its sample. This chain links TRBV9 with TRBJ2-5; 11 bases are shared with TRBD2. Germline V lookup: CDR1 SGDLS, CDR2 YYNGEE. This CDR3 is 15 amino acids long. The V and J ends lost 4 bases and 5 bases, in that order; junction bases with no gene match: 7. In nucleotides, the CDR3 is TGTGCCAGCAGCCTTAGCGGGGGGGCCCTGGAGACCCAGTACTTC. It codes for CASSLSGGALETQYF. Drawing the rest from reference TRBV9 and TRBJ2-5, the complete variable domain is DSGVTQTPKHLITATGQRVTLRCSPRSGDLSVYWYQQSLDQGLQFLIQYYNGEERAKGNILERFSAQQFPDLHSELNLSSLELGDSALYFCASSLSGGALETQYFGPGTRLLVL.

The chain combines TRBV5-1 with TRBJ1-1, with 10 bases fitting TRBD1. The CDR3 length is 17 residues. Germline CDR1 SGHRS, CDR2 YFSETQ. The V and J ends lost 2 bases and 1 base, in that order; junction bases with no gene match: 8. This CDR3 is CASSFTPTGGANTEAFF. For the CDR3, the DNA is TGCGCCAGCAGCTTCACCCCGACAGGGGGCGCGAACACTGAAGCTTTCTTT.